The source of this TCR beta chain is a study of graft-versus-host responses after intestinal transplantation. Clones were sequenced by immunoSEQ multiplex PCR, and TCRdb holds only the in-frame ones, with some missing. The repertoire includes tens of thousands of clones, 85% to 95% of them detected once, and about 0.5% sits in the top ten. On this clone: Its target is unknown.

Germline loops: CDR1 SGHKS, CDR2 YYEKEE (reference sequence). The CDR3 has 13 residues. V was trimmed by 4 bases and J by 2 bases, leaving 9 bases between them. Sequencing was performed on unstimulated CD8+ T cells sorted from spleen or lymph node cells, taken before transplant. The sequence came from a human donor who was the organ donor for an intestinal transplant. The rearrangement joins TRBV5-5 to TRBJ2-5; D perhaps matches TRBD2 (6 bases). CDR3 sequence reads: CASSDGRQETQYF. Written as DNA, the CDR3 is TGTGCCAGCAGCGACGGGAGACAAGAGACCCAGTACTTC.